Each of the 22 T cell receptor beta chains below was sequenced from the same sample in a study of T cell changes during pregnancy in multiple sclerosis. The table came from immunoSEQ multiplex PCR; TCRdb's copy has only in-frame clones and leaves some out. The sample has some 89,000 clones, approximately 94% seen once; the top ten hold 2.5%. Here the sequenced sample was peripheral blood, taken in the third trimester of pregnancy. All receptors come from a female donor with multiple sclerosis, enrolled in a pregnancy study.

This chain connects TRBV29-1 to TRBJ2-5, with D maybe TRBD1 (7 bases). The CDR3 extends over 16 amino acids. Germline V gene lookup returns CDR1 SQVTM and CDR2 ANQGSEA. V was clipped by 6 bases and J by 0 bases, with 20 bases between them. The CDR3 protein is CSVPAGTVWYQETQYF. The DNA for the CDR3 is TGCAGCGTCCCCGCGGGGACAGTTTGGTACCAAGAGACCCAGTACTTC.

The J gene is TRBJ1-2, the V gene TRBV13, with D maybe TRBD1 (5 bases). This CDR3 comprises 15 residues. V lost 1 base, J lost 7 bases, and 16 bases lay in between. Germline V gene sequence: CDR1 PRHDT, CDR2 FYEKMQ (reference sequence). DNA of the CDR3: TGTGCCAGCAGCTTAGAATCCCAGGGATGGGGTGGCTACACCTTC. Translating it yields CASSLESQGWGGYTF.

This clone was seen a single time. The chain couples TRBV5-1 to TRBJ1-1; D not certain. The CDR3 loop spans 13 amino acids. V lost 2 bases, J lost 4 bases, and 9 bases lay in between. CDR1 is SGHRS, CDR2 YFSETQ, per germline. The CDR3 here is CASSFSGSTEAFF. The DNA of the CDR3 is TGCGCCAGCAGCTTCTCAGGTAGCACTGAAGCTTTCTTT.

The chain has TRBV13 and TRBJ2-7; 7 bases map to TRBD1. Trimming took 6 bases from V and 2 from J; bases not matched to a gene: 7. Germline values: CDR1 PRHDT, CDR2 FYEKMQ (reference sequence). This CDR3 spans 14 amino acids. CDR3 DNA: TGTGCCAGCAGTCCAGTCGGGACAGCCTACGAGCAGTACTTC. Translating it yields CASSPVGTAYEQYF.

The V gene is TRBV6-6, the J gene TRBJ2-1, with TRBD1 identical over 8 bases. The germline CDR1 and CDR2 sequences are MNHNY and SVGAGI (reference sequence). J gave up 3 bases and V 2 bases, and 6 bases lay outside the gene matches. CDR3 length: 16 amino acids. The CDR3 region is CASSYPTGVDYNEQFF. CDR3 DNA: TGTGCCAGCAGTTACCCGACAGGGGTCGACTACAATGAGCAGTTCTTC.

The CDR3 nucleotides read TGTGCCAGCAGCTTAGTGACAGGGGGGAACACTGAAGCTTTCTTT. Translation: CASSLVTGGNTEAFF. The chain uses TRBV11-2 and TRBJ1-1, with TRBD1 matching 9 bases. The ends lost 1 base at V and 1 base at J; junction bases unmatched: 1. The CDR3 runs 15 residues. Germline CDR1 SGHAT, CDR2 FQNNGV.

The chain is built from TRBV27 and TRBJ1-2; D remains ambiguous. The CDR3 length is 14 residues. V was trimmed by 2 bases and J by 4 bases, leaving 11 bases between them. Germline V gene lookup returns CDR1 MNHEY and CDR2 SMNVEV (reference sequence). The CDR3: CASSLGGRGYGYTF. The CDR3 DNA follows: TGTGCCAGCAGTTTAGGAGGCCGTGGCTATGGCTACACCTTC.

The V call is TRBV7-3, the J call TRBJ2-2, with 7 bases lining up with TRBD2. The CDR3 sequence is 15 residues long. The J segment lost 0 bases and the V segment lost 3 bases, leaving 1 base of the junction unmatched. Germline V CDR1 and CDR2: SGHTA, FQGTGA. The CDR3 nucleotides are TGTGCCAGCAGCTTTGCGGGAGCGAACACCGGGGAGCTGTTTTTT. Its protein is CASSFAGANTGELFF.

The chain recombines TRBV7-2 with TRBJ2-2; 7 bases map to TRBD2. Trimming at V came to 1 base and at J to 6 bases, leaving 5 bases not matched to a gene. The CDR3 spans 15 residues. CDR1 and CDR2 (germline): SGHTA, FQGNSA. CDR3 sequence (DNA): TGTGCCAGCAGCTTAGAGGCAGGGAGGGCCGGGGAGCTGTTTTTT. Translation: CASSLEAGRAGELFF.

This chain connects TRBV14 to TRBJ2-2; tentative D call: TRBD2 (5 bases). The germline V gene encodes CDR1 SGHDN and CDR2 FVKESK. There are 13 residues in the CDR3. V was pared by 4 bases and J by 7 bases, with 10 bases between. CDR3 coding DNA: TGTGCCAGCAGCCTTTGGACTGACGGGGAGCTGTTTTTT. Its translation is CASSLWTDGELFF.

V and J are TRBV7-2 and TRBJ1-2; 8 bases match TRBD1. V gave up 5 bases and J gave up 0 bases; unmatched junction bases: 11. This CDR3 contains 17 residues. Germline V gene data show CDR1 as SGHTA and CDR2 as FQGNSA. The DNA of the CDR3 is TGTGCCAGCAGCAAGACAGGGGTAATTGAAACTAACTATGGCTACACCTTC. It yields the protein CASSKTGVIETNYGYTF.

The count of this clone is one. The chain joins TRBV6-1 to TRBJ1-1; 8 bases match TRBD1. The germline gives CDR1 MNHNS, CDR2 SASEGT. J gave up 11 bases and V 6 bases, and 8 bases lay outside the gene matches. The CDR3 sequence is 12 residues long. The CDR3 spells CASRNDRGTAFF. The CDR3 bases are TGTGCCAGCAGGAACGACAGGGGTACGGCTTTCTTT.

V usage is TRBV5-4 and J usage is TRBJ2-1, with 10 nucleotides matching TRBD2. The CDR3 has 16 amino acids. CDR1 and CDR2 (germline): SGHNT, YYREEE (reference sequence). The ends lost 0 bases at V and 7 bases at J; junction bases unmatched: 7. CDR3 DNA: TGTGCCAGCAGCTTGGTAGCGGGGGGCCGAAATAATGAGCAGTTCTTC. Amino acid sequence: CASSLVAGGRNNEQFF.

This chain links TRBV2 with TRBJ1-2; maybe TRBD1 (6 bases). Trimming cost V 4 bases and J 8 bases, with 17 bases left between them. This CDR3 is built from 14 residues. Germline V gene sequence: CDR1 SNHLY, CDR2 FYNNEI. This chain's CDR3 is CASSGDTRPRGYTF. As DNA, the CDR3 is TGTGCCAGCAGTGGGGACACCCGCCCACGCGGCTACACCTTC. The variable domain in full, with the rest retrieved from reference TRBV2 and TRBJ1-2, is EPEVTQTPSHQVTQMGQEVILRCVPISNHLYFYWYRQILGQKVEFLVSFYNNEISEKSEIFDDQFSVERPDGSNFTLKIRSTKLEDSAMYFCASSGDTRPRGYTFGSGTRLTVV.

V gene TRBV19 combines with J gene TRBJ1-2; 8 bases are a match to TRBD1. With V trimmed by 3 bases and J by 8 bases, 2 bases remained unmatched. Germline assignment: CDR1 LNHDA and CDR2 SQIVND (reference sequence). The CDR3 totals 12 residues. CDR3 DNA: TGTGCCAGTAGTATTCGGACAGGGGGCTACACCTTC. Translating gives CASSIRTGGYTF.

In nucleotides, the CDR3 is TGTGCCAGCAGCTTAGGCCTCACAGGATACGAGCAGTACTTC. This sequence encodes CASSLGLTGYEQYF. V gene TRBV11-2 combines with J gene TRBJ2-7; D is perhaps TRBD1 (5 bases). CDR1 is SGHAT and CDR2 is FQNNGV in the germline V gene. CDR3 length equals 14 residues. V gave up 1 base and J gave up 4 bases, with 11 bases separating them.

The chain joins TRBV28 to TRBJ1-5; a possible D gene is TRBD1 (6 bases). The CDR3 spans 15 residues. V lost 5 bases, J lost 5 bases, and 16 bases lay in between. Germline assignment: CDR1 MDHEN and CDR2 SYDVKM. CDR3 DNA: TGTGCCAGCAGTCTCGGACAGAGAGTTGATCAGCCCCAGCATTTT. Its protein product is CASSLGQRVDQPQHF.

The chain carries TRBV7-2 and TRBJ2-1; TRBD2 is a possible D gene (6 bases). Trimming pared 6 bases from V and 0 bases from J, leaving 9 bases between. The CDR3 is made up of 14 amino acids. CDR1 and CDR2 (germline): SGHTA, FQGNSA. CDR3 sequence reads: CASSLASSYNEQFF. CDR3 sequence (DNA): TGTGCCAGCAGTCTAGCGAGCTCCTACAATGAGCAGTTCTTC.

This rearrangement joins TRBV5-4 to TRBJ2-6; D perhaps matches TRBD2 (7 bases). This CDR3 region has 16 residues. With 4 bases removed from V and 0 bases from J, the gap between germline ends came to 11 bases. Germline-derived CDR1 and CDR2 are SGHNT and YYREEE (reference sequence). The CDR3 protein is CASSGGGDSGANVLTF. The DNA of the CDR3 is TGTGCCAGCAGCGGCGGGGGCGACTCTGGGGCCAACGTCCTGACTTTC.

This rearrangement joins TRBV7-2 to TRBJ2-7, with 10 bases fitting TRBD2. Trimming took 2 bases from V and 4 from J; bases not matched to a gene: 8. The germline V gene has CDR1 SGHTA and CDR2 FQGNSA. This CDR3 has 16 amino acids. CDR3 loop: CASSLSALAGIYEQYF. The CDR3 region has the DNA TGTGCCAGCAGCTTATCCGCACTAGCGGGGATATACGAGCAGTACTTC.

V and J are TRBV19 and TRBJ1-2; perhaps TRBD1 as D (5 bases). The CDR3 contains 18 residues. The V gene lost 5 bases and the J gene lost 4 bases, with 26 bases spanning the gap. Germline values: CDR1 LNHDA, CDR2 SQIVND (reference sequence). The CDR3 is CASSRQGDATSQGYGYTF. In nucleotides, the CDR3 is TGTGCCAGTAGTCGGCAGGGAGACGCTACTAGCCAAGGCTATGGCTACACCTTC.

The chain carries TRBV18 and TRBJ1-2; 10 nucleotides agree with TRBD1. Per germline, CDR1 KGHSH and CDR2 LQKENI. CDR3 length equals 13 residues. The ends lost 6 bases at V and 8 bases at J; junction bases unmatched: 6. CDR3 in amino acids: CASSAGQGLGYTF. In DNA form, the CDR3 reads TGTGCCAGCTCCGCGGGACAGGGGCTGGGCTACACCTTC.